The 18 T cell receptor beta chains reported below all come from one sample, sequenced in a study of blood T cell repertoires in COVID-19. The table came from immunoSEQ multiplex PCR; TCRdb's copy has only in-frame clones and leaves some out. Of about 190,000 clones in the sample, about nine tenths are singletons; the top ten hold around 6.6%. Specimen: peripheral blood. The receptors were sampled from a man in his forties with acute or convalescent COVID-19.

This clone was observed once. The V call is TRBV29-1, the J call TRBJ2-2; 7 positions agree with TRBD1. J lost 0 bases, V lost 7 bases, and 5 bases had no gene match. This CDR3 has 14 amino acids. The V gene's germline CDR1 is SQVTM and CDR2 ANQGSEA. CDR3 region: CSEAGTANTGELFF. The CDR3 bases are TGCAGCGAAGCCGGGACAGCGAACACCGGGGAGCTGTTTTTT.

Points on this clone: The same CDR3 arises from other DNA sequences in this sample as well. The V gene is TRBV5-1, the J gene TRBJ1-4; no firm D call. Germline V gene sequence: CDR1 SGHRS, CDR2 YFSETQ. V lost 0 bases to trimming and J lost 4 bases, with 4 bases between them. CDR3 length: 13 amino acids. This chain's CDR3 is CASSLGSNEKLFF. The CDR3 DNA is TGCGCCAGCAGCTTGGGTAGTAATGAAAAACTGTTTTTT.

The V and J genes are TRBV28 and TRBJ1-2; TRBD1 aligns across 9 bases. CDR3 length: 13 amino acids. CDR1 is MDHEN and CDR2 is SYDVKM in the germline V gene. J lost 8 bases, V lost 6 bases, and 7 bases had no gene match. This CDR3 reads CASSKQGALGYTF. The CDR3 DNA reads TGTGCCAGCAGCAAACAGGGGGCCTTGGGCTACACCTTC.

Note on this clone: Additional DNA sequences in this sample encode the identical CDR3. The rearrangement joins TRBV14 to TRBJ2-5, with D unresolved. This CDR3 spans 14 amino acids. The germline V and J ends were trimmed by 0 bases and 5 bases, with 10 bases remaining between them. The germline CDR1 and CDR2 sequences are SGHDN and FVKESK. The CDR3 DNA reads as TGTGCCAGCAGCCAAGATCGAGGATCGGAGACCCAGTACTTC. Protein sequence: CASSQDRGSETQYF.

The chain uses TRBV18 and TRBJ2-3; a weak D match, TRBD1 (6 bases). V was shortened by 3 bases and J by 1 base, with 11 bases between the two germline ends. Germline V gene data show CDR1 as KGHSH and CDR2 as LQKENI. CDR3 length: 15 residues. CDR3 amino acids: CASSPNRVGTDTQYF. DNA of the CDR3: TGTGCCAGCTCACCGAACAGGGTGGGCACAGATACGCAGTATTTT.

The rearrangement joins TRBV18 to TRBJ2-7; 9 positions agree with TRBD1. The CDR3 length is 16 residues. Germline V CDR1 and CDR2: KGHSH, LQKENI. V was clipped by 1 base and J by 4 bases; unmatched bases: 8. CDR3 nucleotide sequence: TGTGCCAGCTCACCACGGGTGACAGGGGGGTCGTACGAGCAGTACTTC. It specifies CASSPRVTGGSYEQYF.

The V call is TRBV5-1, the J call TRBJ1-5; possible D gene TRBD1, 5 bases. The V and J ends lost 0 bases and 2 bases respectively, with 12 bases between them. The germline V gene encodes CDR1 SGHRS and CDR2 YFSETQ. The CDR3 totals 16 residues. The CDR3 loop is CASSLDGRGGNQPQHF. The CDR3, as DNA: TGCGCCAGCAGCTTGGATGGGAGGGGTGGCAATCAGCCCCAGCATTTT.

This clone occurred a few times. The V call is TRBV2, the J call TRBJ1-1; 9 nucleotides align to TRBD1. Germline loops: CDR1 SNHLY, CDR2 FYNNEI. The V gene end was trimmed by 4 bases and the J gene end by 4 bases; junction bases not matched to a gene: 4. The CDR3 spans 14 residues. CDR3 amino acids: CASSARTGATEAFF. The CDR3 nucleotides read TGTGCCAGCAGTGCCCGGACAGGGGCCACTGAAGCTTTCTTT.

This clone came up once. The V gene is TRBV28, the J gene TRBJ1-5, with 8 bases identical to TRBD1. CDR1 is MDHEN and CDR2 is SYDVKM in the germline V gene. CDR3 length: 17 amino acids. V shed 2 bases, J shed 5 bases, and the junction held 11 bases outside the gene matches. CDR3 amino acids: CASSLILDRGRDQPQHF. The CDR3 DNA reads TGTGCCAGCAGTTTAATTTTAGACAGGGGAAGAGATCAGCCCCAGCATTTT.

The gene calls are TRBV7-9 and TRBJ2-1, with TRBD1 matching over 7 bases. This CDR3 has 14 amino acids. Trimming removed 11 bases from V and 7 bases from J; junction bases left unmatched: 14. In germline, CDR1 is SEHNR, CDR2 FQNEAQ (reference sequence). For the CDR3, the DNA is TGTGCCGTCCAGCAGACAGGGAAGGGAAATGAGCAGTTCTTC. Its protein is CAVQQTGKGNEQFF.

This chain joins TRBV28 and TRBJ2-1, with 11 bases aligning to TRBD2. Germline V lookup: CDR1 MDHEN, CDR2 SYDVKM. V was pared by 8 bases and J by 2 bases, with 5 bases of the junction left unmatched. CDR3 length: 15 residues. CDR3 sequence (DNA): TGTGCCAGCCTAGCGGGGGGCCGGCCCTACAATGAGCAGTTCTTC. Its protein is CASLAGGRPYNEQFF.

The chain combines TRBV6-1 with TRBJ1-2; D may be TRBD1 (5 bases). The germline V gene encodes CDR1 MNHNS and CDR2 SASEGT. Trimming shortened V by 2 bases and J by 10 bases, and 17 bases separated the two germline ends. The CDR3 totals 14 residues. The CDR3 DNA reads as TGTGCCAGCAGTGAACCGGGACTCTACGTTTTCTACACCTTC. Amino acids: CASSEPGLYVFYTF.

The chain carries TRBV11-2 and TRBJ1-5; D possibly corresponds to TRBD1 (5 bases). The germline V gene has CDR1 SGHAT and CDR2 FQNNGV. This CDR3 region has 15 residues. With 5 bases removed from V and 2 bases from J, the gap between germline ends came to 13 bases. The CDR3 spells CASSLTEAGNQPQHF. The CDR3 bases are TGTGCCAGCAGCCTGACAGAAGCTGGCAATCAGCCCCAGCATTTT.

The rearrangement links TRBV6-5 to TRBJ1-1; the D gene is possibly TRBD1 (5 bases). CDR3 size: 14 residues. Germline CDR1 is MNHEY and CDR2 is SVGAGI. V was pared by 7 bases and J by 5 bases, with 17 bases between. CDR3 nucleotides: TGTGCCAGCACCAACGCCGGGGGGAGGACTGAAGCTTTCTTT. It is translated as CASTNAGGRTEAFF.

The V gene is TRBV20-1, the J gene TRBJ1-2; 11 bases match TRBD1. Trimming removed 6 bases from V and 5 bases from J; junction bases left unmatched: 11. Germline assignment: CDR1 DFQATT and CDR2 SNEGSKA (reference sequence). The CDR3 loop spans 15 amino acids. CDR3 DNA: TGCAGTGCCAGTCGGACAGGGGGCGACCAATATGGCTACACCTTC. Amino acids: CSASRTGGDQYGYTF.

The chain links TRBV6-2 or TRBV6-3 to TRBJ1-6; D is unclear. This CDR3 is built from 15 residues. CDR1 and CDR2 from the germline V gene are MNHEY and SVGEGT. Trimming stripped 2 bases from V and 5 bases from J, with 10 bases between. The CDR3 loop is CASSYAYTDNSPLHF. CDR3 DNA: TGTGCCAGCAGTTACGCTTATACGGATAATTCACCCCTCCACTTT.

The V call is TRBV30, the J call TRBJ1-1; 8 bases align to TRBD1. This CDR3 has 15 amino acids. CDR1 is GTSNPN and CDR2 is SVGIG in the germline V gene (reference sequence). The V gene end was trimmed by 0 bases and the J gene end by 5 bases; junction bases not matched to a gene: 8. The CDR3 loop is CAWSVGGDRRTEAFF. The CDR3 nucleotides read TGTGCCTGGAGTGTAGGGGGGGACAGGAGGACTGAAGCTTTCTTT.

The rearrangement uses TRBV5-1 and TRBJ1-2; 7 bases match TRBD1. Germline CDR1 SGHRS, CDR2 YFSETQ. This CDR3 contains 14 residues. V gave up 2 bases and J gave up 1 base; unmatched junction bases: 2. CDR3 loop: CASSLQGLNYGYTF. As DNA, the CDR3 is TGCGCCAGCAGCTTACAGGGGCTTAACTATGGCTACACCTTC.